This TCR beta chain is drawn from a study of blood T cells in healthy people across ages (dated by TCRdb to 2014 to 2015). Regarding the research as a whole: In model experiments, template switching captured about one uniquely barcoded TCR beta cDNA molecule for every two T cells. To track age-related changes in TCR beta repertoire diversity, the study relied on deep sequencing normalized with unique cDNA molecular identifiers. The donors were divided into four age groups: young (average 16 years), middle-aged (over 35), aged (about 62) and long-lived (82). To avoid experimental bias, donors of different ages were spread randomly across the sequencing lanes. For two donors (one aged 18 to 29 and one aged 80 or older), the study analyzed two additional independent replicas of 1 million unique cDNA reads from the same blood draw.

Donors were a few dozen systemically healthy Caucasian individuals from Russia aged 6 to 90 years. About 10 milliliters of peripheral blood were collected from each donor into EDTA-treated Vacutainer tubes. Ficoll-Paque density-gradient centrifugation was used to isolate PBMCs, with at least 6.5 million per sample. Total RNA was extracted from PBMCs with Trizol reagent, with at least 6 micrograms obtained per sample. Naive CD45RAhigh/CD27high T cell percentages were measured by flow cytometry on a PBMC aliquot from every donor. As to this clonotype: Its binding antigen is unknown. No base quality information exists; no much larger clone differs at one position.

The paper as a whole reports these results and caveats: Compared with the aged group, more naive CD4+ T cells, fewer expanded clones and increased TCR diversity were shown by the long-lived group, suggesting age selection. Observed TCR beta diversity per million T cells fell roughly linearly with age, and a significant reduction was already apparent by age approximately 40. A strong correlation was found between observed TCR beta diversity and the percentage of naive T cells measured by flow cytometry. Donor CMV infection status was unknown, potentially confounding age-related changes in expanded clonotypes. Estimates of total diversity from one million sequenced T cells were regarded as lower bounds and underestimates. Bulk unsorted PBMC profiling prevented conclusive comparison of naive and antigen-experienced compartments.

Library preparation was by 5' RACE. Instrument used: Illumina HiSeq 2500. The second PCR ran for about 6 to 12 cycles and used a J-beta primer mix along with a sample-barcoded 5' primer. Each TCR beta cDNA molecule received a unique molecular identifier from a template-switch 5' adaptor carrying 12 random nucleotides. Each sample yielded at least 3 million CDR3-containing paired-end reads. First-strand cDNA synthesis was performed from all RNA using the Mint cDNA synthesis kit, with priming by a TRBC-specific oligonucleotide. All cDNA was treated with uracil-DNA glycosylase and then went through a first 18-cycle PCR with the universal primers M1SS and BC2_uni_R. Per the source publication's procedure: Each sample was normalized by randomly selecting 1 million high-quality reads, each carrying a distinct molecular identifier. Instead of being binned into consensus sequences, reads that shared molecular identifiers were thrown out. MiTCR, with a Q25 quality threshold and the strictest error-elimination algorithm, was used for CDR3 identification, clonotype clustering and error correction. Lower-bound total TCR beta diversity was estimated with a nonparametric unseen species model using Euler transformation. In-frame beta chains were kept once TCRdb had trimmed the public reads at Q25 with fastp and called clones with MiXCR. One record per CDR3 amino acid sequence lists the most common genes and DNA. TCRdb, not the original authors, processed these V and J calls. The sample yields about 1.4 million distinct CDR3 sequences; approximately 63% were counted once. The ten biggest clones cover over 5% of the sample.

The germline V gene encodes CDR1 SGHTA and CDR2 FQGNSA. The CDR3 sequence holds 15 residues, the cysteine and phenylalanine included. Only the CDR3 region is kept as DNA, spanning 45 bases read in frame from base 1. Germline trimming: 10 bases from V, 5 bases from J; junction bases outside gene matches: 13. The source of this sequence is a man in his late teens or twenties in good health. Material: blood. Recombination linked TRBV7-2 to TRBJ2-3; TRBD2 lines up with 9 middle nucleotides. CDR3 sequence: CATQGGRAQRDTQYF. The nucleotide sequence is given as TGTGCCACCCAAGGCGGGAGGGCCCAGAGAGATACGCAGTATTTT.